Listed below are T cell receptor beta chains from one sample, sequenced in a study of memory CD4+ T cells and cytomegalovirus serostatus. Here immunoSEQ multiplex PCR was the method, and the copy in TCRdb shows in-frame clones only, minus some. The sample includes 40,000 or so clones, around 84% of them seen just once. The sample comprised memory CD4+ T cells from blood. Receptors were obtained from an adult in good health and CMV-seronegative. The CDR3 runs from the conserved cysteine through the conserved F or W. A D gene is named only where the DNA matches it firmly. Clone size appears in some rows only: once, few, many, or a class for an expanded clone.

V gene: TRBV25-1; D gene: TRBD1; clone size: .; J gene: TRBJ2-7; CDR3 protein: CASTDRASYEQYF; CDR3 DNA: TGTGCCAGCACTGACAGGGCTTCCTACGAGCAGTACTTC
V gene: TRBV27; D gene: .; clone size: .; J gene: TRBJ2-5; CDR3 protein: CASSWGTAQETQYF; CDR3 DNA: TGTGCCAGCAGTTGGGGGACGGCGCAAGAGACCCAGTACTTC
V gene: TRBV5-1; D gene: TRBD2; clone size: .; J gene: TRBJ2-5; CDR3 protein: CASSPTSGVPQETQYF; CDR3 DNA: TGCGCCAGCAGCCCGACTAGCGGGGTACCCCAAGAGACCCAGTACTTC
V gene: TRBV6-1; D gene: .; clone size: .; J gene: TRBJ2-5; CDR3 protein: CASSEIRSAQETQYF; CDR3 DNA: TGTGCCAGCAGTGAAATTCGTAGTGCGCAAGAGACCCAGTACTTC
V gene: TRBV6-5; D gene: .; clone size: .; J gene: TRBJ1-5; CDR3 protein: CASSSEEPQHF; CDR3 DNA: TGTGCCAGCAGTTCCGAGGAGCCCCAGCATTTT
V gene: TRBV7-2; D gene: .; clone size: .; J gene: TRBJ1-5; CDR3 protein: CASSPGVGNQPQHF; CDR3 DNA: TGTGCCAGCAGTCCAGGGGTGGGCAATCAGCCCCAGCATTTT
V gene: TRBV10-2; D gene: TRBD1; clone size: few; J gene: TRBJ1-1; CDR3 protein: CASNGQGERNTEAFF; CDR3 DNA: TGCGCCAGCAATGGACAGGGGGAGAGGAACACTGAAGCTTTCTTT
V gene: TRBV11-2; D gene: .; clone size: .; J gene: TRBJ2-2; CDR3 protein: CASSFSRGGTGELFF; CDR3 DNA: TGTGCCAGCAGCTTTTCCAGGGGAGGAACCGGGGAGCTGTTTTTT
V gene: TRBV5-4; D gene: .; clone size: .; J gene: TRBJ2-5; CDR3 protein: CASSLIRDKETQYF; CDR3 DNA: TGTGCCAGCAGCTTGATAAGGGATAAAGAGACCCAGTACTTC
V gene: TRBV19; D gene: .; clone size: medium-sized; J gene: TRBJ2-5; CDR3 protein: CASSPSPGQETQYF; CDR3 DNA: TGTGCCAGTAGCCCTAGTCCGGGGCAAGAGACCCAGTACTTC
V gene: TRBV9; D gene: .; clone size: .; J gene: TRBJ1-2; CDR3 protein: CASSASRYQGYTF; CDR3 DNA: TGTGCCAGCAGCGCCAGCCGGTACCAAGGCTACACCTTC
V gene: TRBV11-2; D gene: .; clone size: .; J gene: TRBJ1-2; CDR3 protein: CASSLDDSANYGYTF; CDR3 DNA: TGTGCCAGCAGCTTAGATGACAGCGCTAACTATGGCTACACCTTC
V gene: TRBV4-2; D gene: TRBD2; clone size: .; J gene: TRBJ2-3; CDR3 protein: CASSLLAGGRDTQYF; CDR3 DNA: TGTGCCAGCAGCCTCCTAGCGGGGGGGCGGGATACGCAGTATTTT
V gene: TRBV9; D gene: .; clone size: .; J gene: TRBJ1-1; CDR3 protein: CASSLLGTNTEAFF; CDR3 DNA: TGTGCCAGCAGCCTTCTCGGTACCAACACTGAAGCTTTCTTT
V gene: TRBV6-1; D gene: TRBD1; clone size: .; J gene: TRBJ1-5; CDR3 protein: CAASRTGISNQPQHF; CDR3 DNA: TGTGCCGCCTCCCGGACAGGGATTAGCAATCAGCCCCAGCATTTT
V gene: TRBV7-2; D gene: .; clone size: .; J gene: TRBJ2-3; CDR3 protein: CASSNTGTTTDTQYF; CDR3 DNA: TGTGCCAGCAGCAACACCGGGACAACCACAGATACGCAGTATTTT
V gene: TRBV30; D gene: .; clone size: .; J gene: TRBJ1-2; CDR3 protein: CAWSGRGGNRYGYTF; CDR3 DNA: TGTGCCTGGAGTGGAAGGGGAGGGAACCGCTATGGCTACACCTTC
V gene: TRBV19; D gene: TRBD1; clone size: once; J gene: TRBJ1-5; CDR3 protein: CASSSQDRLGDNQPQHF; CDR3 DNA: TGTGCCAGTAGTAGTCAGGACAGGCTGGGGGACAATCAGCCCCAGCATTTT
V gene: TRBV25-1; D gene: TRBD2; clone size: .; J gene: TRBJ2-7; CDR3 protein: CASSEGLAGYEQYF; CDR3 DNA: TGTGCCAGCAGTGAGGGACTAGCAGGGTACGAGCAGTACTTC
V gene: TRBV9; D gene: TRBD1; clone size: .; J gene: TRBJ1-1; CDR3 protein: CASSRTGGNAEAFF; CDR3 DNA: TGTGCCAGCAGCCGGACAGGGGGGAACGCTGAAGCTTTCTTT
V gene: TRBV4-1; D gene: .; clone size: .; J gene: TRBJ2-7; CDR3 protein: CASSLRRTVDSYEQYF; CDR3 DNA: TGCGCCAGCAGCCTCCGGCGGACGGTGGACTCCTACGAGCAGTACTTC
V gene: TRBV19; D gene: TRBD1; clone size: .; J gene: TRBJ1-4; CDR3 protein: CASTPGRQGGEKLFF; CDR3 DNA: TGTGCCAGTACCCCGGGTAGACAGGGGGGCGAAAAACTGTTTTTT
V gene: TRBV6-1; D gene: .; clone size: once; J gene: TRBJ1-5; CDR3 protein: CASSERTQQPQHF; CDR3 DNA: TGTGCCAGCAGTGAACGGACACAACAGCCCCAGCATTTT
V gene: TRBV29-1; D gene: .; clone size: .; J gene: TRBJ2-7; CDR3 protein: CSAGTAPYEQYF; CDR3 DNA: TGCAGCGCTGGGACCGCACCTTACGAGCAGTACTTC
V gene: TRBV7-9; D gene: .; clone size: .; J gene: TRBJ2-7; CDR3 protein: CASSDTVSSYEQYF; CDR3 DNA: TGTGCCAGCAGCGATACAGTTAGCTCCTACGAGCAGTACTTC
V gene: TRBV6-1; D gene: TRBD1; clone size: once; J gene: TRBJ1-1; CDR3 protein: CASSLDRGNTEAFF; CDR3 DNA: TGTGCCAGCAGTCTAGACAGGGGGAACACTGAAGCTTTCTTT
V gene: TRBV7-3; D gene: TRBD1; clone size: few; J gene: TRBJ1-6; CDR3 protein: CASSLTTDRASPLHF; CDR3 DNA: TGTGCCAGCAGCTTAACGACGGACAGGGCTTCACCCCTCCACTTT
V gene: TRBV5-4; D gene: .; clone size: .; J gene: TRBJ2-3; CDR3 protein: CASSSRTVITDTQYF; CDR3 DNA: TGTGCCAGCAGCTCCAGGACAGTTATCACAGATACGCAGTATTTT
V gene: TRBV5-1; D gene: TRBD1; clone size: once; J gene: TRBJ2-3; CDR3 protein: CASSTGGGTDTQYF; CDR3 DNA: TGCGCCAGCAGCACAGGGGGTGGCACAGATACGCAGTATTTT
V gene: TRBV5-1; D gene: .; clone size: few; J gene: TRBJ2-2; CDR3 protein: CASRGGQINTGELFF; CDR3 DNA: TGCGCCAGCAGAGGGGGGCAGATTAACACCGGGGAGCTGTTTTTT
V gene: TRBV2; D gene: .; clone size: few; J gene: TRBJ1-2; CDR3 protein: CASSEGAGIRYGYTF; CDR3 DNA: TGTGCCAGCAGTGAAGGGGCAGGGATCCGATATGGCTACACCTTC
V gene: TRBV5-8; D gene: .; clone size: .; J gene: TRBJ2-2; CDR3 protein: CASSLGLVTGELFF; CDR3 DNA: TGTGCCAGCAGCTTGGGACTAGTAACCGGGGAGCTGTTTTTT
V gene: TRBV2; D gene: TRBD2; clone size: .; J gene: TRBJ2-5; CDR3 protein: CASRNSGGAAGIQYF; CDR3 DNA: TGTGCCAGCAGAAATAGCGGGGGGGCCGCGGGGATCCAGTACTTC
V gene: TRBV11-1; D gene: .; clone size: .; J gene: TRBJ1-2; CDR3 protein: CASSPIYDRINYGYTF; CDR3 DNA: TGTGCCAGCAGCCCAATATACGACAGGATTAACTATGGCTACACCTTC
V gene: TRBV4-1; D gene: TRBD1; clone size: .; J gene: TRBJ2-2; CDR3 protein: CASSRPRDRQQNTGELFF; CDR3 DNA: TGCGCCAGCAGCCGCCCCCGGGACAGACAACAGAACACCGGGGAGCTGTTTTTT
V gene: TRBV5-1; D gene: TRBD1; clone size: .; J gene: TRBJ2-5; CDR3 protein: CASSYGTVQETQYF; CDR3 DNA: TGCGCCAGCAGCTATGGGACAGTACAAGAGACCCAGTACTTC
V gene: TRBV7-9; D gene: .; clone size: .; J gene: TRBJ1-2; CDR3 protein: CASSLGTAGTEANYGYTF; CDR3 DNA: TGTGCCAGCAGCTTAGGAACGGCAGGGACGGAGGCTAACTATGGCTACACCTTC
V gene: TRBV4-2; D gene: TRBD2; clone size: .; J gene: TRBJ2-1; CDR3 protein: CASSQRTSGGASGYNEQFF; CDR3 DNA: TGTGCCAGCAGCCAAAGGACTAGCGGGGGGGCCTCGGGCTACAATGAGCAGTTCTTC
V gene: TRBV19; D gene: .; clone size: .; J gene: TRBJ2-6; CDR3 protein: CASSIAGSGANVLTF; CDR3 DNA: TGTGCCAGTAGTATAGCAGGCTCTGGGGCCAACGTCCTGACTTTC
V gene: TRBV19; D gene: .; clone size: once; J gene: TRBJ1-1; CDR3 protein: CASSRGNREYTEAFF; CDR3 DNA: TGTGCCAGTAGTAGAGGGAACAGGGAGTACACTGAAGCTTTCTTT
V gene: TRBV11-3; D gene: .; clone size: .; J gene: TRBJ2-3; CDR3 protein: CASSRGTASTDTQYF; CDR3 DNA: TGTGCCAGCAGCCGGGGGACTGCTAGCACAGATACGCAGTATTTT
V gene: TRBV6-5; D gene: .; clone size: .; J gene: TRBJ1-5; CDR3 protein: CASKFGQGSNQPQHF; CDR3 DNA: TGTGCCAGCAAGTTCGGACAAGGCAGCAATCAGCCCCAGCATTTT
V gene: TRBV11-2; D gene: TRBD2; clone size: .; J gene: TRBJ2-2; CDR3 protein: CASSPGGSLAGGPPGELFF; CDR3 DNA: TGTGCCAGCAGCCCCGGTGGGTCCCTAGCGGGGGGGCCCCCCGGGGAGCTGTTTTTT
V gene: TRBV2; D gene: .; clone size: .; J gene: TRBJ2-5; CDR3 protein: CASRTDREETQYF; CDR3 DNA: TGTGCCAGCAGAACCGACAGAGAAGAGACCCAGTACTTC
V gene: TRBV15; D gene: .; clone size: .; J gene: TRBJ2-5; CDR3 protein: CATSRLNDRVVGEETQYF; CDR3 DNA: TGTGCCACCAGCAGACTTAATGATAGGGTAGTTGGTGAAGAGACCCAGTACTTC
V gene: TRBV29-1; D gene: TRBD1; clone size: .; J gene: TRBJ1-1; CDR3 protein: CSARSGTGGGGTEAFF; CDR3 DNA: TGCAGCGCCCGATCCGGGACAGGGGGTGGAGGCACTGAAGCTTTCTTT
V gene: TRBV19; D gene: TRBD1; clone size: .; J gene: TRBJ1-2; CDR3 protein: CASRNQGALNYGYTF; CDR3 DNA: TGTGCCAGTAGAAATCAGGGGGCACTCAACTATGGCTACACCTTC
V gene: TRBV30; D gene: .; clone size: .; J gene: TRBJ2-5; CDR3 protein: CAWARGEETQYF; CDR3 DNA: TGTGCCTGGGCCAGGGGGGAAGAGACCCAGTACTTC
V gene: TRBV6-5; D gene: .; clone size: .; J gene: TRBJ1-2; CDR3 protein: CASSYSPQVAYGYTF; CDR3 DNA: TGTGCCAGCAGTTACTCCCCTCAGGTAGCCTATGGCTACACCTTC
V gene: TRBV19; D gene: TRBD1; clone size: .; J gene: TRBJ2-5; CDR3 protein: CASTGQGGEETQYF; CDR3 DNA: TGTGCCAGTACCGGACAGGGGGGAGAAGAGACCCAGTACTTC
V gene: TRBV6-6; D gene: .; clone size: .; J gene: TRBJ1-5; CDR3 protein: CASRGTGNQPQHF; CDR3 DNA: TGTGCCAGCAGGGGTACAGGGAATCAGCCCCAGCATTTT
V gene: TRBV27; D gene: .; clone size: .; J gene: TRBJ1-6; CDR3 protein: CASSSYTGDSPLHF; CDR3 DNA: TGTGCCAGCAGTTCCTATACAGGAGATTCACCCCTCCACTTT
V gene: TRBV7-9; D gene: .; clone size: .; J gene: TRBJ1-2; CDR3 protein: CASSLRFGGDYGYTF; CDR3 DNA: TGTGCCAGCAGCTTACGATTCGGGGGAGACTATGGCTACACCTTC
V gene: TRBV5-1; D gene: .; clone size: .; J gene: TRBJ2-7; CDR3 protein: CASRGTLSYEQYF; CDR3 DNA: TGCGCCAGCCGAGGGACACTTTCCTACGAGCAGTACTTC
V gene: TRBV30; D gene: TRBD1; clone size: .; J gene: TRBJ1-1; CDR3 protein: CACTRTGGNRRNTEAFF; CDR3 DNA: TGTGCCTGTACAAGAACAGGGGGCAATCGGAGGAACACTGAAGCTTTCTTT
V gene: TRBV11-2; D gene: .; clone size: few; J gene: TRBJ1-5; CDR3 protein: CASSLEARGNQPQHF; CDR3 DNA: TGTGCCAGCAGCTTAGAGGCCCGGGGCAATCAGCCCCAGCATTTT
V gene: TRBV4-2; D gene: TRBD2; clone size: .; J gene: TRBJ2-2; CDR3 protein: CASSQVSTGEGGELFF; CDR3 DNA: TGTGCCAGCAGCCAAGTTTCTACGGGGGAGGGCGGGGAGCTGTTTTTT
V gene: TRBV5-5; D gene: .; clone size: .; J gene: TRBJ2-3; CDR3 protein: CASSFGRSTDTQYF; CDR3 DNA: TGTGCCAGCAGCTTCGGGCGGAGCACAGATACGCAGTATTTT
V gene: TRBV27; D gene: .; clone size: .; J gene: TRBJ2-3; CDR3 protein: CASSPLRKTLSSTDTQYF; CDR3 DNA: TGTGCCAGCAGTCCCCTTCGAAAGACTTTATCTAGCACAGATACGCAGTATTTT